A selection of T cell receptor beta chains follows, all from one sample in a study of human T cells and chemical hapten exposure. MiXCR, run by TCRdb on the RACE reads, gives a single entry per CDR3 protein. The repertoire holds 300,000 to 350,000 distinct CDR3 sequences, with around 7% as singletons. Sequencing used whole blood, obtained in connection with sensitization to the hapten diphenylcyclopropenone (DPC). These receptors were obtained from a young woman with alopecia areata. Some clones in this sample may be carry-over from other donors' samples. CDR3s include the opening cysteine and the closing phenylalanine or tryptophan. The D gene is left open where the match is weak. Size is stated for part of the rows, as once, few or many counts, or as a class when the clone is expanded.

v_gene,j_gene,d_gene,abundance,CDR3aa,CDR3nt
TRBV7-8,TRBJ2-3,.,few,CASSSGITDTQYF,TGTGCCAGCAGCTCAGGGATCACAGATACGCAGTATTTT
TRBV12-2,TRBJ1-4,.,.,CASRFRPRDSRYGEKLFF,TGTGCAAGTCGCTTCCGGCCCCGGGACAGCCGTTATGGGGAAAAACTGTTTTTT
TRBV10-3,TRBJ2-5,TRBD1,.,CAISGRQGQETQYF,TGTGCCATCAGTGGGAGACAGGGCCAAGAGACCCAGTACTTC
TRBV14,TRBJ2-3,.,few,CASSRFSTDTQYF,TGTGCCAGCAGCCGGTTTAGCACAGATACGCAGTATTTT
TRBV5-1,TRBJ2-5,TRBD1,many,CASSLVGQGVETQYF,TGCGCCAGCAGCTTGGTGGGACAGGGAGTAGAGACCCAGTACTTC
TRBV5-4,TRBJ2-3,.,.,CASSLSGGRTDTQYF,TGTGCCAGCAGCTTGTCTGGCGGTCGCACAGATACGCAGTATTTT
TRBV7-6,TRBJ1-5,.,.,CASSRGLSNQPQHF,TGTGCCAGCAGCCGGGGACTGAGCAATCAGCCCCAGCATTTT
TRBV6-2/TRBV6-3,TRBJ2-1,.,few,CASTRKGEQFF,TGTGCCAGCACGCGGAAGGGTGAGCAGTTCTTC
TRBV6-5,TRBJ1-2,.,many,CASTQQGSYYGYTF,TGTGCCAGCACCCAACAGGGTTCCTACTATGGCTACACCTTC
TRBV11-2,TRBJ1-2,.,.,CASSLSGGGRGYTF,TGTGCCAGCAGCTTATCCGGTGGAGGGAGAGGCTACACCTTC
TRBV25-1,TRBJ2-7,.,.,CASSAIGETSYEQYF,TGTGCCAGCAGTGCTATAGGGGAAACCTCCTACGAGCAGTACTTC
TRBV7-3,TRBJ1-6,.,.,CASSSGPSNSPLHF,TGTGCCAGCAGCTCCGGGCCCTCTAATTCACCCCTCCACTTT
TRBV18,TRBJ1-1,.,many,CASSPIGTQNTEAFF,TGTGCCAGCTCACCTATAGGGACCCAGAACACTGAAGCTTTCTTT
TRBV29-1,TRBJ2-2,.,.,CSVLTGRRPGELYF,TGCAGCGTTCTTACCGGACGGAGGCCCGGGGAGCTGTATTTT
TRBV7-2,TRBJ2-3,.,few,CASSQLGSTDTQYF,TGTGCCAGCAGCCAACTAGGGTCCACAGATACGCAGTATTTT
TRBV11-2,TRBJ2-1,TRBD2,.,CASSFTIAGGAYNEQFF,TGTGCCAGCAGTTTTACAATCGCGGGGGGAGCCTACAATGAGCAGTTCTTC
TRBV7-2,TRBJ1-3,.,few,CASSWYSGASGNTIYF,TGTGCCAGCAGCTGGTACTCCGGGGCCTCTGGAAACACCATATATTTT
TRBV4-3,TRBJ2-3,.,.,CASSQVGYDTQYF,TGCGCCAGCAGCCAAGTAGGATATGATACGCAGTATTTT
TRBV19,TRBJ1-1,.,many,CASSEGHRNFMNTEAFF,TGTGCCAGTAGTGAAGGTCACCGAAACTTTATGAACACTGAAGCTTTCTTT
TRBV4-3,TRBJ2-3,TRBD2,few,CASSQTAGGGDTQYF,TGCGCCAGCAGCCAAACAGCGGGGGGGGGAGATACGCAGTATTTT